This T cell receptor (beta chain) was identified during a study of vaccination and CD4 T cells after COVID-19. On this clonotype: Its target is not known.

Treatment: roughly nine-day PBMC culture with coronavirus spike peptide pools or control peptides (ViraFEST assay). Those CD4+ T cells from the unexposed donor predate the COVID-19 pandemic (2011-2018). CDR3 length equals 16 residues. With V trimmed by 5 bases and J by 4 bases, 9 bases remained unmatched. The Oncomine TCR Beta short-read assay was applied to DNA of cultured CD4+ T cells. MiXCR, run by TCRdb on the PCR reads, gives a single entry per CDR3 protein. In the table there are around 1,500 distinct CDR3 sequences, around 12% of which are singletons. Material for sequencing was CD4+ T cells from blood, cultured in vitro. The chain carries TRBV12-3 or TRBV12-4 and TRBJ1-4; 8 bases line up with TRBD1. This TCR was recovered from a human donor in good health. The CDR3 region is CASSTLRTGLNEKLFF. CDR3 DNA: TGTGCCAGCAGTACCCTCCGGACAGGGCTTAATGAAAAACTGTTTTTT.